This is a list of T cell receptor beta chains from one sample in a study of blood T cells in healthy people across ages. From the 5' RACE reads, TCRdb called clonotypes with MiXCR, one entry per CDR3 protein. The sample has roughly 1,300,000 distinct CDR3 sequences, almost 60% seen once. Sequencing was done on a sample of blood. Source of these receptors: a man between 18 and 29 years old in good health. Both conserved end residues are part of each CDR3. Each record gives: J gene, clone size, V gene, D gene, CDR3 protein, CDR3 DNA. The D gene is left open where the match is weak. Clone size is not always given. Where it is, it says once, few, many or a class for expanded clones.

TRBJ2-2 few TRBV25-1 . CASTVGLTGELFF TGTGCCAGCACGGTAGGCCTCACCGGGGAGCTGTTTTTT
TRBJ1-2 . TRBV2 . CASRVQGNYGYTF TGTGCCAGCAGGGTACAGGGTAACTATGGCTACACCTTC
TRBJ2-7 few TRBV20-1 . CSARGDREYEQYF TGCAGTGCCCGGGGCGACAGAGAATACGAGCAGTACTTC
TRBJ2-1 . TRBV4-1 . CASSQGRQSSYNEQFF TGCGCCAGCAGCCAGGGGAGGCAGAGCTCCTACAATGAGCAGTTCTTC
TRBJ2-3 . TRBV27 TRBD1 CASSWTGGKYGTDTQYF TGTGCCAGCAGTTGGACAGGGGGGAAATACGGCACAGATACGCAGTATTTT
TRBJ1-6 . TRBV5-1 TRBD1 CASSQYPTTGGNNSPLHF TGCGCCAGCAGCCAATACCCTACTACAGGGGGCAACAATTCACCCCTCCACTTT
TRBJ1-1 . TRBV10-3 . CAISEDSMNTEAFF TGTGCCATCAGTGAGGACAGTATGAACACTGAAGCTTTCTTT
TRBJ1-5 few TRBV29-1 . CSVGQTSNQPQHF TGCAGCGTTGGTCAGACTAGCAATCAGCCCCAGCATTTT
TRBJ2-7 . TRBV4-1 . CASSYGDNYEQYF TGCGCCAGCAGCTACGGGGATAACTACGAGCAGTACTTC
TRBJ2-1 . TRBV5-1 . CASSLAGDINEQFF TGCGCCAGCAGCTTGGCCGGAGACATCAATGAGCAGTTCTTC
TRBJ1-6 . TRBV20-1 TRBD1 CSAMDRGQGGDSPLHF TGCAGTGCAATGGACAGGGGCCAAGGAGGTGATTCACCCCTCCACTTT
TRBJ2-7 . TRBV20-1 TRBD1 CSALDRATEQYF TGCAGTGCTCTAGACAGGGCTACCGAGCAGTACTTC
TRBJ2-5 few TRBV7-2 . CASSLAGRGETQYF TGTGCTAGCAGCTTAGCAGGGCGTGGAGAGACCCAGTACTTC
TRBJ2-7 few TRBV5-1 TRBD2 CASRSAGSSYEQYF TGCGCCAGCAGGTCAGCGGGAAGCTCCTACGAGCAGTACTTC
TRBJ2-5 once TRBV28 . CASTHQVQETQYF TGTGCCTCCACCCACCAGGTCCAAGAGACCCAGTACTTC
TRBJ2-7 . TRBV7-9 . CASSTLGKRGEQYF TGTGCCAGCAGCACCTTAGGGAAGAGGGGAGAGCAGTACTTC
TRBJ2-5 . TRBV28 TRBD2 CASSRTSGGLIKETQYF TGTGCCAGCAGCCGGACTAGCGGGGGGCTAATCAAAGAGACCCAGTACTTC
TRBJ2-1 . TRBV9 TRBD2 CASSEDPSGGQGEQFF TGTGCCAGCAGCGAGGATCCTAGCGGGGGGCAAGGTGAGCAGTTCTTC
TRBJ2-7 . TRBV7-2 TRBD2 CASSAPGLATYEQYF TGTGCCAGCAGCGCGCCGGGACTAGCGACCTACGAGCAGTACTTC
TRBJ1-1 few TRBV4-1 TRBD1 CASSHRTGGAEAFF TGCGCCAGCAGCCATAGGACAGGGGGGGCTGAAGCTTTCTTT
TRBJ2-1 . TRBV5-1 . CASSFKLLGLTSYNEQFF TGCGCCAGCAGCTTTAAACTCTTAGGTCTTACTTCCTACAATGAGCAGTTCTTC
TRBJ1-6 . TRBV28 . CASNPQGGLSPLHF TGTGCCAGCAACCCCCAAGGGGGGCTGTCACCCCTCCACTTT
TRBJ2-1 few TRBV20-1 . CSASGASVYNEQFF TGCAGTGCTAGCGGGGCTAGCGTCTACAATGAGCAGTTCTTC
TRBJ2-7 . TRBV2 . CASQPQAGSYEQYF TGTGCCAGCCAACCTCAGGCAGGGAGCTACGAGCAGTACTTC
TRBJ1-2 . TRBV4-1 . CASSRSPGLEAFFGQGDGNYGYTF .
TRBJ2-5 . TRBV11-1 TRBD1 CASSYGTGRETQYF TGTGCCAGCAGCTACGGGACAGGACGGGAGACCCAGTACTTC
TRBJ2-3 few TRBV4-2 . CASSQGVVRTLTDTQYF TGTGCCAGCAGCCAAGGGGTGGTGCGGACCCTCACAGATACGCAGTATTTT
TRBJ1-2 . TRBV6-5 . CASSSTRDHYGYTF TGTGCCAGCAGTTCGACCAGGGACCACTATGGCTACACCTTC
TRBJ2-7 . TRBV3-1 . CASSQGAGTHEQYF TGTGCCAGCAGCCAAGGCGCAGGGACCCACGAGCAGTACTTC
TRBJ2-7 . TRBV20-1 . CSALYRQVRYEQYF TGCAGTGCGCTTTACAGACAGGTGCGGTACGAGCAGTACTTC
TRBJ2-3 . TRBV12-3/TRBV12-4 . CASSPPGQASTDTQYF TGTGCCAGCAGTCCTCCGGGACAAGCCAGCACAGATACGCAGTATTTT
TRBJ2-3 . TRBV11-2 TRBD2 CASSLPPPTSDLDTDTQYF TGTGCCAGCAGCTTACCGCCCCCCACTAGCGACCTAGACACAGATACGCAGTATTTT
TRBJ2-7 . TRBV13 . CASSHVGMQIYEQYF TGTGCCAGCAGCCATGTTGGAATGCAGATCTACGAGCAGTACTTC
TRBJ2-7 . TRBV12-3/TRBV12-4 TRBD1 CASRLQTGAEQYF TGTGCCAGCAGACTACAGACAGGGGCCGAGCAGTACTTC
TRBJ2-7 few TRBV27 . CASTFSGEQYF TGTGCCAGCACCTTCTCCGGGGAGCAGTACTTC
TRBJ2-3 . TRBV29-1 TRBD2 CSVEDPTSGRADTQYF TGCAGCGTTGAAGATCCAACTAGCGGGAGGGCAGATACGCAGTATTTT
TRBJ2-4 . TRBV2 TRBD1 CASRAGTGLDIQYF TGTGCCAGCAGGGCCGGGACAGGACTGGACATTCAGTACTTC
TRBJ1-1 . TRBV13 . CASSSAQGGNTEAFF TGTGCCAGCAGCTCAGCTCAGGGAGGTAACACTGAAGCTTTCTTT
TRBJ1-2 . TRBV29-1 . CSVEVSGGAQAYGYTF TGCAGCGTTGAAGTCTCCGGGGGGGCGCAGGCTTATGGCTACACCTTC